The entry that follows covers one T cell receptor (beta chain) sequence. The table lists this clone with a count of one. Its antigen is not yet known. Per-base quality was not reported, and no clone a single base away is much larger than it. The data belong to a study of blood T cell repertoires in COVID-19 (dated by TCRdb to 2018 to 2021). About the investigation overall: Samples from collaborators originated in the United States, Italy and Spain and spanned both the acute and convalescent phases of COVID-19. Sample metadata almost always included a de-identified subject ID, COVID-19 status, age in years and sex. Deeply sampled blood TCRbeta repertoires from subjects exposed to, actively infected with, or recovered from COVID-19 were included in the dataset. The repertoires were made available in a free public database intended to serve as a resource for research on the immune response to SARS-CoV-2. HLA class I and class II types, where available, came from metadata supplied by the sample provider rather than from assay-based typing. The prospective study material was composed of cDNA or gDNA derived from T cells, B-cell-depleted T cells, or PBMCs. Samples came from the ongoing ImmuneRACE study (first 160 participants) plus 1,254 subjects from 6 global collaborators.

Beyond this particular receptor, the publication reports: How much clinical and demographic metadata was included differed by source and by participant, and the metadata was provided uncurated.

There are 15 amino acids in the CDR3, from cysteine to phenylalanine inclusive. The CDR3 DNA has 45 bases and is translated from base 1. V gives up 6 bases and J gives up 8 bases, and the segment between their germline ends measures 22 bases. Looking up the germline V gene yields CDR1 MNHEY and CDR2 SVGAGI. The collaborating institutions used their own protocols to collect whole blood in K2EDTA tubes. For TCRbeta analysis, collaborators shipped samples in one of three forms: frozen whole blood, isolated PBMCs, or DNA extracted from either of those sample types. TCRbeta CDR3 regions were amplified from genomic DNA using the immunoSEQ Assay, a bias-controlled multiplex PCR. The authors' analysis ran thus. Within the assay, amplification of reference gene primers was used to estimate how many nucleated cells each sample contained. To quantify the absolute abundance of each unique TCRbeta CDR3 rearrangement, sequence reads were collapsed and filtered. For each sample, productive Simpson clonality was calculated as the square root of Simpson's diversity index over productive rearrangements. In TCRdb, the immuneACCESS table is reduced to in-frame sequences with V and J assigned. These tables do not hold every clone; where another copy was compared, an unresolved V gene accounts for under half, and the others remain unexplained. V and J calls and clone size are those listed in that table; D and trimming were worked out from the DNA. Here the sample has 66,000 or so clones; about four fifths occur a single time. The ten largest account for 9% to 10% of the sample.

What was sequenced was peripheral blood. This TCR was recovered from a human donor in a cohort sampled during active COVID-19. The rearrangement joined TRBV6-5 to TRBJ1-2; the best D guess is TRBD1, with 6 bases matching. At the DNA level, the sequence is TGTGCCAGCAGCCAGGGCCCTACAGGGTTGCGCGGCTACACCTTC. This encodes CASSQGPTGLRGYTF.